This paragraph reports one T cell receptor beta chain. The antigen is not known. This same CDR3 is encoded by further DNA sequences in the sample. Thyroid surgery had not been preceded by any treatment in any patient. This sample was included in a study of metastatic and nonmetastatic thyroid tumors. Overall study findings and caveats: Patients with malignant thyroid tumors reportedly had significantly higher TCR beta diversity than those with benign nodules, in blood and tumor.

V was shortened by 5 bases and J by 6 bases, with 20 bases between the two germline ends. Germline loops: CDR1 DFQATT, CDR2 SNEGSKA (reference sequence). The CDR3 consists of 14 residues. TCRdb re-called clones from the PCR reads using MiXCR. Seen here are tens of thousands of clones, roughly an eighth observed once, and the top ten hold approximately 22%. V is TRBV20-1 and J is TRBJ2-7; D perhaps matches TRBD1 (6 bases). The receptor was isolated from a female donor with papillary thyroid cancer or a benign thyroid nodule (not recorded which). Some clones in this sample may be carry-over from other donors' samples. The specimen was blood. The CDR3 sequence is CSAPTGCGIGEQYF. CDR3 nucleotide sequence: TGCAGTGCTCCTACAGGGTGCGGAATAGGCGAGCAGTACTTC.